Listed below are T cell receptor beta chains from one sample, sequenced in a study of T cell responses to AZD1222 COVID-19 vaccine. TCRdb's copy holds only in-frame clones and misses some; the assay was immunoSEQ multiplex PCR. The data hold approximately 150,000 clones, with more than 85% observed a single time. The sample was peripheral blood, taken 28 days after the second AZD1222 dose. The origin of the receptors is an adult who received the AZD1222 COVID-19 vaccine. Both conserved end residues are part of each CDR3. A D gene is named only where the DNA matches it firmly. Expanded clones are given a class, and other clones once, few, many or no size at all.

V: TRBV4-1; size: NA; J: TRBJ2-1; D: NA; DNA: TGCGCCAGCAGCCAAGATCCTCCAAAGAAGCAGTTCTTC; CDR3: CASSQDPPKKQFF
V: TRBV20-1; size: NA; J: TRBJ1-2; D: NA; DNA: TGCAGTGCTACTGACGTAGGGGGCTATGGCTACACCTTC; CDR3: CSATDVGGYGYTF
V: TRBV18; size: NA; J: TRBJ1-4; D: TRBD1; DNA: TGTGCCAGCTCACTAAACGGACAGGGACGGGAAAAACTGTTTTTT; CDR3: CASSLNGQGREKLFF
V: TRBV2; size: NA; J: TRBJ2-3; D: TRBD2; DNA: TGTGCCAGCAGTGGCGGGAGCCACACAGATACGCAGTATTTT; CDR3: CASSGGSHTDTQYF
V: TRBV2; size: NA; J: TRBJ1-2; D: TRBD1; DNA: TGTGCCAGCCTCCGGGACAGGGGTTATGGCTACACCTTC; CDR3: CASLRDRGYGYTF
V: TRBV7-2; size: NA; J: TRBJ1-5; D: NA; DNA: TGTGCCAGCAGCTTAATGGGGGGCAATCAGCCCCAGCATTTT; CDR3: CASSLMGGNQPQHF
V: TRBV11-3; size: NA; J: TRBJ1-3; D: NA; DNA: TGTGCCAGCAGTTCCGGGACTTCGGGAAACACCATATATTTT; CDR3: CASSSGTSGNTIYF
V: TRBV28; size: NA; J: TRBJ1-5; D: NA; DNA: TGTGCCAGCACCCTCCCGCGGCAGGGAAGCAATCAGCCCCAGCATTTT; CDR3: CASTLPRQGSNQPQHF
V: TRBV2; size: NA; J: TRBJ1-6; D: NA; DNA: TGTGCCAGCAGGAGGGATAATTCACCCCTCCACTTT; CDR3: CASRRDNSPLHF
V: TRBV27; size: NA; J: TRBJ2-1; D: NA; DNA: TGTGCCAGCAGTTTAGGGCAGGGCCAAGGTGAGCAGTTCTTC; CDR3: CASSLGQGQGEQFF
V: TRBV5-6; size: NA; J: TRBJ2-5; D: NA; DNA: TGTGCCAGCAGCTTTTTACAGAATCAAGAGACCCAGTACTTC; CDR3: CASSFLQNQETQYF
V: TRBV3-1/TRBV3-2; size: few; J: TRBJ1-3; D: TRBD1; DNA: TGTGCCAGCAGCCAAGGGACCGGACAGGGTGCTGGAAACACCATATATTTT; CDR3: CASSQGTGQGAGNTIYF
V: TRBV30; size: NA; J: TRBJ1-1; D: NA; DNA: TGTGCCTGGAGTGTACCCCACAGGCAAACTGAAGCTTTCTTT; CDR3: CAWSVPHRQTEAFF
V: TRBV27; size: NA; J: TRBJ1-4; D: NA; DNA: TGTGCCAGCAGTCTCGCCCCCAGGGGAGACGAAAAACTGTTTTTT; CDR3: CASSLAPRGDEKLFF
V: TRBV10-3; size: NA; J: TRBJ1-5; D: TRBD1; DNA: TGTGCCATCAGTGGTACAGGGGGGTGGGATCAGCCCCAGCATTTT; CDR3: CAISGTGGWDQPQHF
V: TRBV30; size: NA; J: TRBJ2-6; D: NA; DNA: TGTGCCTGGAGTGTATGGGGCTACTCTGGGGCCAACGTCCTGACTTTC; CDR3: CAWSVWGYSGANVLTF
V: TRBV7-9; size: NA; J: TRBJ2-1; D: NA; DNA: TGTGCCAGCAGCTCCAGGCGGTTCCAGGGGGGGCCCTACAATGAGCAGTTCTTC; CDR3: CASSSRRFQGGPYNEQFF
V: TRBV7-2; size: NA; J: TRBJ2-5; D: NA; DNA: TGTGCCAGCAGCCCCTGGGCCGGGGGAAACCAAGAGACCCAGTACTTC; CDR3: CASSPWAGGNQETQYF
V: TRBV5-1; size: NA; J: TRBJ1-1; D: NA; DNA: TGCGCCAGCAGCTTACGACGGATGAACACTGAAGCTTTCTTT; CDR3: CASSLRRMNTEAFF
V: TRBV10-2; size: NA; J: TRBJ2-1; D: TRBD2; DNA: TGCGCCAGCAGTGAGTCGAGCGGGGGGGCGGGTGAGCAGTTCTTC; CDR3: CASSESSGGAGEQFF
V: TRBV3-1/TRBV3-2; size: NA; J: TRBJ2-5; D: NA; DNA: TGTGCCAGCAGCCAAACAGGTGGCGTCCTGGGGACCCAGTACTTC; CDR3: CASSQTGGVLGTQYF
V: TRBV9; size: few; J: TRBJ2-2; D: NA; DNA: TGTGCCAGCAGCTTAAGGACAGACACGAACACCGGGGAGCTGTTTTTT; CDR3: CASSLRTDTNTGELFF
V: TRBV5-5; size: NA; J: TRBJ1-6; D: TRBD1; DNA: TGTGCCAGCAGCTTCGGGACAGGGGGTACCTATAATTCACCCCTCCACTTT; CDR3: CASSFGTGGTYNSPLHF
V: TRBV2; size: NA; J: TRBJ1-1; D: NA; DNA: TGTGCCAGCAGGGTGGGAAGAGGTGAAGCTTTCTTT; CDR3: CASRVGRGEAFF
V: TRBV5-4; size: NA; J: TRBJ1-2; D: TRBD1; DNA: TGTGCCAGCAGCGTCGGACAGGATGGCTACACCTTC; CDR3: CASSVGQDGYTF
V: TRBV30; size: NA; J: TRBJ1-2; D: TRBD1; DNA: TGTGCCCTATCCCGGACAGGGAAGTATGGTGGCTACACCTTC; CDR3: CALSRTGKYGGYTF
V: TRBV27; size: once; J: TRBJ1-3; D: NA; DNA: TGTGCCAGCAGAGCGGAGGGGGGATTTGGAAACACCATATATTTT; CDR3: CASRAEGGFGNTIYF
V: TRBV20-1; size: once; J: TRBJ1-1; D: NA; DNA: TGCAGTGCTAGAGATCCCACTGAAGCTTTCTTT; CDR3: CSARDPTEAFF
V: TRBV28; size: NA; J: TRBJ1-1; D: NA; DNA: TGTGCCAGCAGCGGGACGGCTGACGTGAACACTGAAGCTTTCTTT; CDR3: CASSGTADVNTEAFF
V: TRBV18; size: NA; J: TRBJ2-1; D: NA; DNA: TGTGCCAGCTCACCCTTGTTTGGTTTTAATGAGCAGTTCTTC; CDR3: CASSPLFGFNEQFF
V: TRBV6-5; size: NA; J: TRBJ1-2; D: TRBD1; DNA: TGTGCCAGCAGTTACCTAGGGACAGGGGGTGGCTACACCTTC; CDR3: CASSYLGTGGGYTF
V: TRBV18; size: NA; J: TRBJ1-1; D: NA; DNA: TGTGCCAGCTCACCGAATCAAAGAGGAGGCACTGAAGCTTTCTTT; CDR3: CASSPNQRGGTEAFF
V: TRBV6-4; size: NA; J: TRBJ2-3; D: TRBD1; DNA: TGTGCCAGCAGTGACGGACAGGGGGCAACAGATACGCAGTATTTT; CDR3: CASSDGQGATDTQYF
V: TRBV4-3; size: NA; J: TRBJ1-2; D: NA; DNA: TGCGCCAGCAGCCAAGGCTGGCAGGGGAACTATGGCTACACCTTC; CDR3: CASSQGWQGNYGYTF
V: TRBV5-6; size: NA; J: TRBJ1-6; D: NA; DNA: TGTGCCAGCAGCTTCTGGGATAATTCACCCCTCCACTTT; CDR3: CASSFWDNSPLHF
V: TRBV6-6; size: NA; J: TRBJ2-2; D: NA; DNA: TGTGCCAGCAGCTCCAACACCGGGGAGCTGTTTTTT; CDR3: CASSSNTGELFF
V: TRBV24-1; size: NA; J: TRBJ1-6; D: TRBD1; DNA: TGTGCCACCAGTGAGACAGGGATTTCACCCCTCCACTTT; CDR3: CATSETGISPLHF
V: TRBV7-9; size: NA; J: TRBJ1-4; D: TRBD1; DNA: TGTGCCAGCAGCGTGACAGGGGACGCTGAAAAACTGTTTTTT; CDR3: CASSVTGDAEKLFF
V: TRBV7-8; size: NA; J: TRBJ1-3; D: TRBD1; DNA: TGTGCCAGCAGCGGACGACAGGGTTGGTCTGGAAACACCATATATTTT; CDR3: CASSGRQGWSGNTIYF
V: TRBV5-8; size: NA; J: TRBJ2-2; D: NA; DNA: TGTGCCAGCAGCTTGGAAAACAGGGACACCGGGGAGCTGTTTTTT; CDR3: CASSLENRDTGELFF
V: TRBV12-3/TRBV12-4; size: NA; J: TRBJ1-2; D: TRBD1; DNA: TGTGCCAGCAGTTGGGGGACAGGGGGTGGCTACACCTTC; CDR3: CASSWGTGGGYTF
V: TRBV11-2; size: NA; J: TRBJ2-1; D: TRBD2; DNA: TGTGCCAGCAGCATCGGAGCGGGGGGTATGGATGAGCAGTTCTTC; CDR3: CASSIGAGGMDEQFF
V: TRBV6-5; size: NA; J: TRBJ1-2; D: NA; DNA: TGTGCCAGCAGTACCCTCGGGGCTGGCTACACCTTC; CDR3: CASSTLGAGYTF
V: TRBV4-1; size: NA; J: TRBJ2-5; D: TRBD2; DNA: TGCGCCAGCAGCCAAGATCGGGCTAGCGGACAATCATATGAGACCCAGTACTTC; CDR3: CASSQDRASGQSYETQYF